This T cell receptor (beta chain) is from a study of response to subunit inactivated influenza vaccine. General study points: The authors suggested that few new T cells are recruited per seasonal influenza vaccination.

TCRdb fed the RT-PCR reads into MiXCR, producing one record per CDR3 protein. The sample holds a few hundred thousand distinct CDR3 sequences, less than 7.5% seen once. Trimming pared 3 bases from V and 7 bases from J, leaving 13 bases between. The CDR3 totals 14 residues. Germline CDR1 and CDR2: MNHEY and SVGEGT. This clonotype was counted many times. Its antigen is still unknown. V and J are TRBV6-2 or TRBV6-3 and TRBJ2-1; D unclear. This material consisted of PBMCs from blood, taken less than 30 months after vaccination. This receptor was taken from a man aged 45 to 75 who received an inactivated influenza vaccine. CDR3 protein: CASSYPLLRNEQFF. The CDR3 nucleotides read TGTGCCAGCAGTTATCCCCTTCTTCGAAATGAGCAGTTCTTC.